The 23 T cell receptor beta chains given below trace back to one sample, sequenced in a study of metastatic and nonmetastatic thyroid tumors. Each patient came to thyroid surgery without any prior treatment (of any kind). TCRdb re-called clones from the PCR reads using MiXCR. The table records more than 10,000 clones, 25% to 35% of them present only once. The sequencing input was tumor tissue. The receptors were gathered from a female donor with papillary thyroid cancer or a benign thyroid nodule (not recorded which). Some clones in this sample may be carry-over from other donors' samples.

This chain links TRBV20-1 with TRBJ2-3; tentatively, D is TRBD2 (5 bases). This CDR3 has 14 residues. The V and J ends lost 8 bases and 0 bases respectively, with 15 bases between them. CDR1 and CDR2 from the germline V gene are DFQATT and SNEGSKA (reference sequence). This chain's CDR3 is CSLPLSVSTDTQYF. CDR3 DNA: TGCAGTTTACCGCTTAGCGTTAGCACAGATACGCAGTATTTT.

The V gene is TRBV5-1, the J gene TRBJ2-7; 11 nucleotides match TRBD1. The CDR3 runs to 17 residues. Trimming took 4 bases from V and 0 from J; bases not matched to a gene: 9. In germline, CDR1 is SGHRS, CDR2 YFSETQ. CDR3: CASSPRRTGGSSYEQYF. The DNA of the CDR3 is TGCGCCAGCAGCCCTAGACGGACAGGGGGCAGCTCCTACGAGCAGTACTTC.

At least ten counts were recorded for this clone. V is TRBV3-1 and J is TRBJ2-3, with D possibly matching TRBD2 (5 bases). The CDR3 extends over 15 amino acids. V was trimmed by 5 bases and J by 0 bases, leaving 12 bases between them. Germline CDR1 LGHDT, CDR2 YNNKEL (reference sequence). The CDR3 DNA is TGTGCCAGCAGCACTAGAGAGACTAGCACAGATACGCAGTATTTT. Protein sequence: CASSTRETSTDTQYF.

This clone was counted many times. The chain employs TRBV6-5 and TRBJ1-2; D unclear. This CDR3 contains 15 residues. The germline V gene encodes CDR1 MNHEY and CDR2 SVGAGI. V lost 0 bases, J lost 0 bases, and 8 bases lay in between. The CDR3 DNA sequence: TGTGCCAGCAGTTACTCGTCCGCCACTAACTATGGCTACACCTTC. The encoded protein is CASSYSSATNYGYTF.

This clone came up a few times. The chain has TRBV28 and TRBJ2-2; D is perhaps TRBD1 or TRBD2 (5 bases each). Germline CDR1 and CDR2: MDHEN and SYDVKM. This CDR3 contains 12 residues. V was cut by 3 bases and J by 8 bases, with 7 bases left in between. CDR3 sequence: CASSFGGGELFF. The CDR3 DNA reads TGTGCCAGCAGTTTTGGGGGTGGGGAGCTGTTTTTT.

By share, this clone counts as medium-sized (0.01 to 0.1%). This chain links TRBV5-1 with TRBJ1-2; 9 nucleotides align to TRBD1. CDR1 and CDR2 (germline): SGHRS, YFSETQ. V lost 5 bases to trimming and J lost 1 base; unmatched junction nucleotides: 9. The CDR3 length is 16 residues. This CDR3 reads CASRPDRGSFNYGYTF. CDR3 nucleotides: TGCGCCAGCAGGCCGGACAGGGGTTCCTTTAACTATGGCTACACCTTC.

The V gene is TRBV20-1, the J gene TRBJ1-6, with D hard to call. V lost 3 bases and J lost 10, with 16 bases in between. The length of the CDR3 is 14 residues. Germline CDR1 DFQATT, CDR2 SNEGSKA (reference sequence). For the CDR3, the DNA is TGCAGTGCTAGTTCCGACTTGGGTTCGTCACCCCTCCACTTT. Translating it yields CSASSDLGSSPLHF.

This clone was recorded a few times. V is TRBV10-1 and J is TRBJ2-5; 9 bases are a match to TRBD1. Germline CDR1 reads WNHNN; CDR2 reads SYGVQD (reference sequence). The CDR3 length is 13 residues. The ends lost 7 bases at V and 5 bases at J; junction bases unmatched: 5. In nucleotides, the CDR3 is TGCGCCAGCAACCCCGGGACAGGGGAGACCCAGTACTTC. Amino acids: CASNPGTGETQYF.

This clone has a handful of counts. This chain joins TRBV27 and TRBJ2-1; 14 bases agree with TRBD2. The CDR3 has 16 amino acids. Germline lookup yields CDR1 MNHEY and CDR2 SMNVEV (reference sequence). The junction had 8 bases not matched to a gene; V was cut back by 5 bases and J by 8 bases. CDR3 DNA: TGTGCCAGCAGTCCAGGGACTAGCGGGAGCGTAGATGAGCAGTTCTTC. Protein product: CASSPGTSGSVDEQFF.

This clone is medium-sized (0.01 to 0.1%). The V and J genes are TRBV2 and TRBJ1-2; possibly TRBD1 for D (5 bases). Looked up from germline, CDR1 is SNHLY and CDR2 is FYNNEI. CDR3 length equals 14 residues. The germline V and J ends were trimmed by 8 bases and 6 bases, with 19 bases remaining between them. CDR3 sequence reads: CASRLRFTGDGYTF. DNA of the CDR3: TGTGCCAGCCGCCTTCGTTTTACGGGGGATGGCTACACCTTC.

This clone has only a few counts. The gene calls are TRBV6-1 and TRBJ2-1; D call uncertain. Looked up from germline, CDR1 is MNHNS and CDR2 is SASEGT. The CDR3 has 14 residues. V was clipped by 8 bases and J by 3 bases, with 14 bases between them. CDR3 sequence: CASYGSASYNEQFF. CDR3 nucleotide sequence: TGTGCCAGCTATGGAAGCGCGAGCTACAATGAGCAGTTCTTC.

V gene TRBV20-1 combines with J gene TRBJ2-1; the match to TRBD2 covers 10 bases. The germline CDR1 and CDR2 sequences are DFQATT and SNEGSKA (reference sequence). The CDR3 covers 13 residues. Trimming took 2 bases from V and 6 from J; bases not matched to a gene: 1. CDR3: CSARSGRANEQFF. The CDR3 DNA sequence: TGCAGTGCTAGAAGCGGGAGGGCCAATGAGCAGTTCTTC.

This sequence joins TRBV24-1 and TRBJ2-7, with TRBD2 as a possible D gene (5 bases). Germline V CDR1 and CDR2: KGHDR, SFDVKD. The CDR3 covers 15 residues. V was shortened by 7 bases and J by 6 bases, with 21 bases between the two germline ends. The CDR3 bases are TGTGCCACCAGCCTGTCCGGGAAAGGGTACATCGAGCAGTACTTC. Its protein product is CATSLSGKGYIEQYF.

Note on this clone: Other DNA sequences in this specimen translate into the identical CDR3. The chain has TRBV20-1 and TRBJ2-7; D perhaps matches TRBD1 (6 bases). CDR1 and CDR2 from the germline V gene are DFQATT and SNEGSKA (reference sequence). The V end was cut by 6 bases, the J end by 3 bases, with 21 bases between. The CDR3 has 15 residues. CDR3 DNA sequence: TGCAGTGCCGGAGGTGGGGGCGGAGGTTTCTACGAGCAGTACTTC. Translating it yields CSAGGGGGGFYEQYF.

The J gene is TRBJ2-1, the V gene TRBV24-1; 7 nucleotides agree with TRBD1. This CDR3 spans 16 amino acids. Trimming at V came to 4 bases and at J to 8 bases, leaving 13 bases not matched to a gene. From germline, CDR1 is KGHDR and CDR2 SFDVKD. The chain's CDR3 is CATSEPQGRGFDEQFF. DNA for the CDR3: TGTGCCACCAGTGAGCCACAGGGGAGAGGCTTCGATGAGCAGTTCTTC.

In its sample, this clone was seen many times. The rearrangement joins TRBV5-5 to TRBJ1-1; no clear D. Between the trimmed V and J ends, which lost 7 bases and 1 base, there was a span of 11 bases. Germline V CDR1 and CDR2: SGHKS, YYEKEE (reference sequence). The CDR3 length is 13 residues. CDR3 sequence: CASSVTANTEAFF. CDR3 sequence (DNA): TGTGCCAGCTCAGTGACGGCGAACACTGAAGCTTTCTTT. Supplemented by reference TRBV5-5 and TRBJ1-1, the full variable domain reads DAGVTQSPTHLIKTRGQQVTLRCSPISGHKSVSWYQQVLGQGPQFIFQYYEKEERGRGNFPDRFSARQFPNYSSELNVNALLLGDSALYLCASSVTANTEAFFGQGTRLTVV.

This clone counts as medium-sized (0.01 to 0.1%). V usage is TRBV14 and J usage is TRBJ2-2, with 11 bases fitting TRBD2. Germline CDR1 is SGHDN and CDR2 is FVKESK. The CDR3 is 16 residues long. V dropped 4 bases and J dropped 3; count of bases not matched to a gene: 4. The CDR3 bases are TGTGCCAGCAGCCGCTTACTAGCGGGGGACACCGGGGAGCTGTTTTTT. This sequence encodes CASSRLLAGDTGELFF.

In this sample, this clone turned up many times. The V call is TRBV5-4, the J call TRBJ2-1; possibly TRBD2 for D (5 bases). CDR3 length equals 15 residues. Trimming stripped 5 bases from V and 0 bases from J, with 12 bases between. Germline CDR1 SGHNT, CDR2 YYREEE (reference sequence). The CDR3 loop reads CASSTRLSSYNEQFF. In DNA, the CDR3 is TGTGCCAGCAGTACTAGACTGAGCTCCTACAATGAGCAGTTCTTC.

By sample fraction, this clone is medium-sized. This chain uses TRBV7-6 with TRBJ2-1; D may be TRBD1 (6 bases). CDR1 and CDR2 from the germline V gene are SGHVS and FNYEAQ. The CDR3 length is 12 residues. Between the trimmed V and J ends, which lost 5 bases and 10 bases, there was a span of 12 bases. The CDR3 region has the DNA TGTGCCAGCAGCGCCACAGGGCGGGAGCAGTTCTTC. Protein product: CASSATGREQFF.

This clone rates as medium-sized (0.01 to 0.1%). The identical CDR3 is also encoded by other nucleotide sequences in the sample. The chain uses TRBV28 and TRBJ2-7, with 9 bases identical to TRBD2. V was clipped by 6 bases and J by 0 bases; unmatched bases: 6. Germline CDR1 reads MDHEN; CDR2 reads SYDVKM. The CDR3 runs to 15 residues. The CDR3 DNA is TGTGCCAGCAGGCTCTTTAGCGGGAGCTCCTACGAGCAGTACTTC. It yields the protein CASRLFSGSSYEQYF.

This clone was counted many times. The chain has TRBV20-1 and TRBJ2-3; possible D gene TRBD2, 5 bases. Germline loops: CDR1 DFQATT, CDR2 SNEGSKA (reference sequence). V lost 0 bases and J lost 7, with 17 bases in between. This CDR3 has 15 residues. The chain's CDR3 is CSARDLSGPGHTQYF. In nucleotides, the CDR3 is TGCAGTGCTAGAGATCTGAGCGGACCCGGGCATACGCAGTATTTT.

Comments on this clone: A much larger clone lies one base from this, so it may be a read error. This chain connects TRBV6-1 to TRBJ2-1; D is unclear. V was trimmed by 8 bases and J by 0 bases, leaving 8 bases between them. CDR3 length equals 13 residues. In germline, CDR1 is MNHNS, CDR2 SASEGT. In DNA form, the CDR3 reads TGTGCCAGCGTGGCAGTCTCCTACAATGAGCAGTTCTTC. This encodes CASVAVSYNEQFF.

CDR3 coding DNA: TGTGCCAGCAGCTTAGAAAGGGGAGCAGATACGCAGTATTTT. Translated, it gives CASSLERGADTQYF. The gene calls are TRBV11-2 and TRBJ2-3; D is perhaps TRBD1 or TRBD2 (5 bases each). This CDR3 comprises 14 residues. V dropped 0 bases and J dropped 4 bases, with 8 bases sitting between them. Germline V gene lookup returns CDR1 SGHAT and CDR2 FQNNGV.